A selection of T cell receptor beta chains follows, all from one sample in a study of T cell repertoires in cytomegalovirus infection. TCRdb recomputed calls from the reads with MiXCR, one row per CDR3 protein. The repertoire has more than 400,000 distinct CDR3 sequences, about 25% of them found once; the top ten carry about 13%. Sequencing used PBMCs. These receptor sequences come from a human donor in good health (CMV status not recorded). Some clones in this sample may be carry-over from other donors' samples. The CDR3 runs from the conserved cysteine through the conserved F or W. The order of the fields is clone size, J gene, V gene, D gene, CDR3 DNA, CDR3 protein. A D gene is named only where the DNA matches it firmly. Clone sizes are given selectively: once, few, many, or a class where the clone is expanded.

-	TRBJ2-3	TRBV6-5	-	TGTGCCAGCAGTTACGGTTCAGGGATCACAGATACGCAGTATTTT	CASSYGSGITDTQYF
-	TRBJ1-4	TRBV7-8	-	TGTGCCAGCAGCTCCAACCGACAGGCTTTTAATGAAAAACTGTTTTTT	CASSSNRQAFNEKLFF
-	TRBJ1-5	TRBV12-3/TRBV12-4	-	TGTGCCAGCAGTTTAGATACAGGGATGAATCAGCCCCAGCATTTT	CASSLDTGMNQPQHF
-	TRBJ2-5	TRBV24-1	TRBD1	TGTGCCACCAGTGGGGGGACAGTGGGCACCTTCGAGACCCAGTACTTC	CATSGGTVGTFETQYF
-	TRBJ2-3	TRBV5-1	-	TGCGCCAGCAGCTCTGGGGAGCAACGCGATACGCAGTATTTT	CASSSGEQRDTQYF
-	TRBJ2-3	TRBV5-4	-	TGTGCCAGCAGCCGCGAACTAGAGAATAGGGCAGATACGCAGTATTTT	CASSRELENRADTQYF
-	TRBJ2-1	TRBV6-5	-	TGTGCCAGCAGCATCGGGCGCCTGGGGAATGAGCAGTTCTTC	CASSIGRLGNEQFF
many	TRBJ1-4	TRBV7-8	-	TGTGCCAGCAGCTTAGATTACGGGGGCGGTTTTGAAAAACTGTTTTTT	CASSLDYGGGFEKLFF
-	TRBJ2-1	TRBV7-8	TRBD1	TGTGCCAGCAGCAAGGGGGCGCAGGGTCTCTATGAGCAGTTCTTC	CASSKGAQGLYEQFF
few	TRBJ1-2	TRBV28	-	TGTGCCAGCAGTCCGATGGAGGGAAAGAACTATGGCTACACCTTC	CASSPMEGKNYGYTF
once	TRBJ2-1	TRBV19	TRBD2	TGTGCCAGTAGTATATGGGGGGGATCGGGGTCCTACAATGAGCAGTTCTTC	CASSIWGGSGSYNEQFF
many	TRBJ2-1	TRBV7-8	-	TGTGCCAGCACCCTTGAAGATGAGCAGTTCTTC	CASTLEDEQFF
-	TRBJ2-7	TRBV19	TRBD2	TGTGCCAGTAGTACCTTAGCGACTAGCGGGAGTTACGAGCAGTACTTC	CASSTLATSGSYEQYF
-	TRBJ2-1	TRBV20-1	-	TGCAGTGCTCGCCCCGGGCCCCCATACAATGAGCAGTTCTTC	CSARPGPPYNEQFF
-	TRBJ1-2	TRBV28	-	TGTGCCAGCACCCAATTGGCGGGCAGGGAATTTGGCTACACCTTC	CASTQLAGREFGYTF
-	TRBJ2-1	TRBV4-1	TRBD2	TGCGCCAGCAGCCAAGGCGGGAGTGCGCAGTTCTTC	CASSQGGSAQFF
-	TRBJ1-1	TRBV19	-	TGTGCCAGTAGTATAGGTCTGGGCGGACACACTGAAGCTTTCTTT	CASSIGLGGHTEAFF
many	TRBJ2-3	TRBV7-2	TRBD2	TGTGCCAGCAGCCCCGGGACTAGCGGGAGACTTACGCAGTATTTT	CASSPGTSGRLTQYF
few	TRBJ1-3	TRBV29-1	-	TGCAGCGTTGACGGACAGAGTGGAAACACCATATATTTT	CSVDGQSGNTIYF
-	TRBJ2-3	TRBV7-7	TRBD2	TGTGCTAGCAGCTCCTCGGTCGGGGGGGGTCATAGCACAGATACGCAGTATTTT	CASSSSVGGGHSTDTQYF
-	TRBJ1-1	TRBV13	-	TGTGCCAGCAGCACCCGGGGAGAGAACACTGAAGCTTTCTTT	CASSTRGENTEAFF
few	TRBJ1-1	TRBV7-9	TRBD1	TGTGCCAGCAGCTCAGGGGGAAGAGAAGCTTTCTTT	CASSSGGREAFF
once	TRBJ2-1	TRBV9	TRBD2	TGTGCCAGCAGCGTAGCCGCGGGAGGGGTCAATGAGCAGTTCTTC	CASSVAAGGVNEQFF
few	TRBJ1-1	TRBV13	-	TGTGCCAGCAGGAGGGAGAACACTGAAGCTTTCTTT	CASRRENTEAFF
-	TRBJ2-5	TRBV19	-	TGTGCCAGTAGTCGTGCGGAGCTGCCAGGGACCCAGTACTTC	CASSRAELPGTQYF
few	TRBJ2-5	TRBV20-1	TRBD2	TGCAGTGCTAGAACCGCGGGAGGGCCGCAGGAGACCCAGTACTTC	CSARTAGGPQETQYF
few	TRBJ1-4	TRBV12-3/TRBV12-4	-	TGTGCCAGCAGTATCAGGGGTGAAAAACTGTTTTTT	CASSIRGEKLFF
-	TRBJ2-3	TRBV6-6	-	TGTGCCAGCAGTTATAGAGCCCCGTGGGACACAGATACGCAGTATTTT	CASSYRAPWDTDTQYF
-	TRBJ1-1	TRBV6-1	-	TGTGCCAGCAGCTCACAGGGACGTGACGCTTTCTTT	CASSSQGRDAFF
many	TRBJ1-2	TRBV7-8	-	TGTGCAGGGGCCGGGAGAAAGAGTGGCTACACCTTC	CAGAGRKSGYTF
-	TRBJ2-5	TRBV5-1	-	TGCGCCAGCAGCTTGGGGACTACTTCTCAAGAGACCCAGTACTTC	CASSLGTTSQETQYF